Listed below are T cell receptor beta chains from one sample, sequenced in a study of blood T cell repertoires in COVID-19. TCRdb's table, derived via immunoSEQ multiplex PCR, lists solely in-frame clones and lacks some. The profile shows approximately 220,000 clones, 80% to 90% of them singletons. Sequences were obtained from peripheral blood. The receptors come from a woman aged 45-60 years with acute or convalescent COVID-19. The CDR3 runs from the conserved cysteine through the conserved F or W. Each record gives: CDR3 length, clone size, D gene, J gene, V gene, CDR3 protein, CDR3 DNA. The D gene is left open where the match is weak. For some rows the clone size is stated as once, few or many, or as a class when expanded; others skip it.

length: 17; size: -; D: TRBD1; J: TRBJ1-2; V: TRBV4-1; CDR3: CASSQASGQGTSRGYTF; DNA: TGCGCCAGCAGCCAAGCTTCGGGACAGGGGACTTCAAGGGGCTACACCTTC
length: 13; size: -; D: -; J: TRBJ1-2; V: TRBV14; CDR3: CASSFGQHYGYTF; DNA: TGTGCCAGCAGCTTCGGACAGCACTATGGCTACACCTTC
length: 16; size: few; D: TRBD1; J: TRBJ2-7; V: TRBV4-3; CDR3: CASSQVPTGVGYEQYF; DNA: TGCGCCAGCAGCCAAGTACCGACAGGGGTGGGCTACGAGCAGTACTTC
length: 15; size: few; D: TRBD1; J: TRBJ1-4; V: TRBV7-9; CDR3: CASSSTTGLKEKLFF; DNA: TGTGCCAGCAGCTCCACGACAGGGTTGAAGGAAAAACTGTTTTTT
length: 13; size: -; D: -; J: TRBJ1-1; V: TRBV5-1; CDR3: CASTAGGTTEAFF; DNA: TGCGCCAGCACAGCGGGGGGGACGACTGAAGCTTTCTTT
length: 15; size: -; D: TRBD1; J: TRBJ2-7; V: TRBV4-3; CDR3: CASSPGTGSSYEQYF; DNA: TGCGCCAGCAGCCCCGGGACAGGGAGCTCCTACGAGCAGTACTTC
length: 18; size: -; D: TRBD2; J: TRBJ2-1; V: TRBV6-2/TRBV6-3; CDR3: CASSYSIRLAGGPGEQFF; DNA: TGTGCCAGCAGTTACTCGATACGGCTAGCGGGAGGGCCGGGGGAGCAGTTCTTC
length: 15; size: -; D: TRBD1; J: TRBJ1-2; V: TRBV19; CDR3: CASSIVAGGNYGYTF; DNA: TGTGCCAGTAGTATAGTGGCAGGGGGTAACTATGGCTACACCTTC
length: 14; size: -; D: -; J: TRBJ2-2; V: TRBV20-1; CDR3: CSASSRRNTGELFF; DNA: TGCAGTGCTAGTTCACGGAGGAACACCGGGGAGCTGTTTTTT
length: 15; size: once; D: -; J: TRBJ1-5; V: TRBV6-2/TRBV6-3; CDR3: CASSSGSASAQPQHF; DNA: TGTGCCAGCAGTTCAGGGTCGGCCTCCGCTCAGCCCCAGCATTTT
length: 15; size: once; D: -; J: TRBJ2-3; V: TRBV5-6; CDR3: CASSLVREYTDTQYF; DNA: TGTGCCAGCAGCTTGGTCCGGGAATACACAGATACGCAGTATTTT
length: 15; size: -; D: -; J: TRBJ2-3; V: TRBV24-1; CDR3: CATSDPNRGTDTQYF; DNA: TGTGCCACCAGTGATCCCAACAGGGGCACAGATACGCAGTATTTT
length: 15; size: once; D: -; J: TRBJ2-1; V: TRBV7-2; CDR3: CASSLGASSYNEQFF; DNA: TGTGCCAGCAGCTTAGGGGCTAGCTCTTACAATGAGCAGTTCTTC
length: 14; size: -; D: -; J: TRBJ1-4; V: TRBV5-5; CDR3: CASSLDRSLEKLFF; DNA: TGTGCCAGCAGCCTTGACAGAAGTCTTGAAAAACTGTTTTTT
length: 13; size: -; D: -; J: TRBJ1-5; V: TRBV19; CDR3: CASTLPGNQPQHF; DNA: TGTGCCAGTACCCTTCCAGGGAATCAGCCCCAGCATTTT
length: 15; size: -; D: TRBD2; J: TRBJ2-1; V: TRBV10-2; CDR3: CASTVPGTSGGKRFF; DNA: TGCGCCAGCACCGTCCCCGGGACTAGCGGGGGGAAGCGGTTCTTC
length: 15; size: -; D: -; J: TRBJ1-3; V: TRBV5-1; CDR3: CASSFAGDIGNTIYF; DNA: TGCGCCAGCAGCTTTGCCGGAGATATCGGAAACACCATATATTTT
length: 15; size: -; D: -; J: TRBJ2-1; V: TRBV7-8; CDR3: CASSFSALGYNEQFF; DNA: TGTGCCAGCAGCTTCTCAGCGTTGGGTTACAATGAGCAGTTCTTC
length: 14; size: -; D: -; J: TRBJ2-5; V: TRBV10-1; CDR3: CASNRSFFQETQYF; DNA: TGCGCCAGCAACCGGTCCTTCTTCCAAGAGACCCAGTACTTC
length: 16; size: -; D: -; J: TRBJ2-2; V: TRBV2; CDR3: CASSTIQDRNTGELFF; DNA: TGTGCCAGCAGTACTATACAGGACCGCAACACCGGGGAGCTGTTTTTT
length: 16; size: -; D: TRBD1; J: TRBJ1-2; V: TRBV5-5; CDR3: CASSLSGTAGSYGYTF; DNA: TGTGCCAGCAGCTTGAGTGGGACAGCAGGTTCCTATGGCTACACCTTC
length: 14; size: -; D: -; J: TRBJ2-1; V: TRBV30; CDR3: CASDRPDGGNEQFF; DNA: TGTGCCTCGGACAGGCCGGACGGGGGCAATGAGCAGTTCTTC
length: 14; size: -; D: TRBD1; J: TRBJ1-5; V: TRBV28; CDR3: CASSSGTGVQPQHF; DNA: TGTGCCAGCAGTTCGGGGACAGGGGTTCAGCCCCAGCATTTT
length: 14; size: -; D: -; J: TRBJ2-1; V: TRBV18; CDR3: CASSPPLEYNEQFF; DNA: TGTGCCAGCTCACCGCCACTAGAGTACAATGAGCAGTTCTTC
length: 14; size: -; D: TRBD1; J: TRBJ2-5; V: TRBV24-1; CDR3: CATGGQGIPETQYF; DNA: TGTGCCACCGGAGGACAGGGAATTCCGGAGACCCAGTACTTC
length: 14; size: -; D: TRBD1; J: TRBJ2-5; V: TRBV19; CDR3: CASSATGGVKTQYF; DNA: TGTGCCAGTAGTGCAACAGGGGGCGTAAAGACCCAGTACTTC
length: 15; size: -; D: TRBD1; J: TRBJ2-1; V: TRBV7-2; CDR3: CASSLTGGTYNEQFF; DNA: TGTGCCAGCAGCTTGACAGGGGGGACCTACAATGAGCAGTTCTTC
length: 17; size: -; D: -; J: TRBJ1-3; V: TRBV19; CDR3: CASTTRRGLISGNTIYF; DNA: TGTGCCAGTACCACGAGGCGAGGTCTTATCTCTGGAAACACCATATATTTT
length: 15; size: -; D: TRBD1; J: TRBJ2-1; V: TRBV19; CDR3: CASSPLQGSSNEQFF; DNA: TGTGCCAGTAGCCCCCTACAGGGGAGTAGCAATGAGCAGTTCTTC
length: 16; size: -; D: TRBD1; J: TRBJ1-4; V: TRBV6-1; CDR3: CASSARQGAGVEKLFF; DNA: TGTGCCAGCAGTGCCCGACAGGGGGCTGGAGTTGAAAAACTGTTTTTT
length: 15; size: -; D: -; J: TRBJ1-1; V: TRBV4-3; CDR3: CASSQIVGGNTEAFF; DNA: TGCGCCAGCAGCCAAATTGTGGGGGGGAACACTGAAGCTTTCTTT
length: 16; size: -; D: TRBD1; J: TRBJ1-6; V: TRBV13; CDR3: CASSHATPGGNSPLHF; DNA: TGTGCCAGCAGCCACGCCACCCCAGGGGGGAATTCACCCCTCCACTTT
length: 16; size: -; D: TRBD1; J: TRBJ2-1; V: TRBV27; CDR3: CASSLDGTGGYNEQFF; DNA: TGTGCCAGCAGTTTGGACGGGACAGGGGGCTATAATGAGCAGTTCTTC
length: 14; size: -; D: -; J: TRBJ1-3; V: TRBV4-3; CDR3: CASSPGTSGNTIYF; DNA: TGCGCCAGCAGCCCCGGGACATCTGGAAACACCATATATTTT
length: 14; size: -; D: TRBD1; J: TRBJ2-1; V: TRBV5-6; CDR3: CASSYGQGAHEQFF; DNA: TGTGCCAGCAGCTACGGACAGGGGGCTCATGAGCAGTTCTTC
length: 16; size: -; D: TRBD2; J: TRBJ2-3; V: TRBV11-2; CDR3: CATETGTSVSTDTQYF; DNA: TGTGCCACAGAGACCGGGACTAGCGTTAGCACAGATACGCAGTATTTT
length: 11; size: -; D: -; J: TRBJ1-1; V: TRBV20-1; CDR3: CSAEGETEAFF; DNA: TGCAGTGCTGAAGGAGAAACTGAAGCTTTCTTT